These 10 T cell receptor beta chains came from one sample sequenced in a study of blood T cells in healthy people across ages. PCR was performed a second time for about 6 to 12 cycles using a sample-barcoded 5' primer and a J-beta primer mix. TCRdb fed the 5' RACE reads into MiXCR, producing one record per CDR3 protein. The table shows around 2 million distinct CDR3 sequences, with about 39% occurring only once. What was sequenced was blood. The receptors come from a human donor in good health.

This clonotype has at least ten counts. The V gene is TRBV7-2, the J gene TRBJ1-2; D is possibly TRBD1 (6 bases). The ends were cut back, 8 bases at V and 0 bases at J, with 13 bases in the middle. Germline CDR1 reads SGHTA; CDR2 reads FQGNSA. This CDR3 comprises 14 residues. As DNA, the CDR3 is TGTGCCAGCGCCCCCGGGGGCCCTAACTATGGCTACACCTTC. Encoded protein: CASAPGGPNYGYTF.

A few counts support this clonotype. This chain connects TRBV9 to TRBJ2-7; D is ambiguous. The germline V gene encodes CDR1 SGDLS and CDR2 YYNGEE. The CDR3 loop spans 16 amino acids. Trimming removed 0 bases at V and 3 bases at J, with 16 bases between. CDR3 region: CASSVGVLAAFYEQYF. The CDR3 nucleotides are TGTGCCAGCAGCGTAGGTGTATTAGCTGCGTTCTACGAGCAGTACTTC. The full variable domain, rest sourced from reference TRBV9 and TRBJ2-7, is DSGVTQTPKHLITATGQRVTLRCSPRSGDLSVYWYQQSLDQGLQFLIQYYNGEERAKGNILERFSAQQFPDLHSELNLSSLELGDSALYFCASSVGVLAAFYEQYFGPGTRLTVT.

The V gene is TRBV4-3, the J gene TRBJ1-4; the D is unclear. Trimming pared 0 bases from V and 5 bases from J, leaving 10 bases between. The CDR3 contains 15 residues. The germline V gene encodes CDR1 LGHNA and CDR2 YSLEER. CDR3 protein: CASSQDGQENEKLFF. The CDR3 DNA follows: TGCGCCAGCAGCCAAGATGGGCAGGAGAATGAAAAACTGTTTTTT.

This chain uses TRBV5-1 with TRBJ2-5, with D perhaps being TRBD1 or TRBD2 (5 bases each). With 5 bases removed from V and 0 bases from J, the gap between germline ends came to 14 bases. CDR1 and CDR2 (germline): SGHRS, YFSETQ. The CDR3 totals 15 residues. In nucleotides, the CDR3 is TGCGCCAGCAGACGGGGTAGACAGTACCAAGAGACCCAGTACTTC. This codes for CASRRGRQYQETQYF.

The CDR3 bases are TGTGCCAGCAGCTTTTCTGCCGATAGCAATCAGCCCCAGCATTTT. The encoded protein is CASSFSADSNQPQHF. The chain couples TRBV7-2 to TRBJ1-5; D unclear. The V end lost 3 bases, the J end lost 0 bases, and 9 bases lay between the germline ends. The V gene's germline CDR1 is SGHTA and CDR2 FQGNSA. The CDR3 has 15 residues. The full variable domain, its missing parts supplied by reference TRBV7-2 and TRBJ1-5, is GAGVSQSPSNKVTEKGKDVELRCDPISGHTALYWYRQSLGQGLEFLIYFQGNSAPDKSGLPSDRFSAERTGGSVSTLTIQRTQQEDSAVYLCASSFSADSNQPQHFGDGTRLSIL.

The chain combines TRBV20-1 with TRBJ1-2; D perhaps matches TRBD1 (6 bases). The ends were cut back, 4 bases at V and 5 bases at J, with 14 bases in the middle. The CDR3 is 13 amino acids. Germline CDR1 is DFQATT and CDR2 is SNEGSKA (reference sequence). CDR3 amino acids: CSATSTGYYGYTF. The CDR3, as DNA: TGCAGTGCTACTTCTACAGGGTATTATGGCTACACCTTC.

The chain has TRBV28 and TRBJ2-3; D is undetermined. This CDR3 is 15 amino acids long. The germline gives CDR1 MDHEN, CDR2 SYDVKM. Trimming removed 6 bases from V and 4 bases from J, with 17 bases in between. The DNA for the CDR3 is TGTGCCAGCAGCTCTCCGGGCCAATCATCAGATACGCAGTATTTT. This translates into CASSSPGQSSDTQYF.

This chain joins TRBV20-1 and TRBJ2-5; 9 nucleotides line up with TRBD1. J lost 0 bases, V lost 4 bases, and 9 bases had no gene match. Germline CDR1 DFQATT, CDR2 SNEGSKA (reference sequence). The CDR3 has 16 amino acids. This CDR3 is CSANRGRGSYQETQYF. The CDR3 DNA is TGCAGTGCTAACAGGGGGCGAGGGTCATACCAAGAGACCCAGTACTTC.

The chain recombines TRBV6-2 or TRBV6-3 with TRBJ1-5; D ambiguous. Trimming removed 4 bases at V and 2 bases at J, with 12 bases between. CDR3 length: 15 residues. Germline lookup yields CDR1 MNHEY and CDR2 SVGEGT. This CDR3 reads CASSFRGLGNQPQHF. CDR3 in DNA: TGTGCCAGCAGTTTCCGGGGATTAGGCAATCAGCCCCAGCATTTT.

This chain links TRBV6-6 with TRBJ2-5; D gene unclear. This CDR3 comprises 14 residues. In germline, CDR1 is MNHNY, CDR2 SVGAGI (reference sequence). The V and J ends lost 6 bases and 4 bases respectively, with 15 bases between them. The CDR3 region has the DNA TGTGCCAGCAGGGAAGATCTTTCGGCAGAGACCCAGTACTTC. It specifies CASREDLSAETQYF.